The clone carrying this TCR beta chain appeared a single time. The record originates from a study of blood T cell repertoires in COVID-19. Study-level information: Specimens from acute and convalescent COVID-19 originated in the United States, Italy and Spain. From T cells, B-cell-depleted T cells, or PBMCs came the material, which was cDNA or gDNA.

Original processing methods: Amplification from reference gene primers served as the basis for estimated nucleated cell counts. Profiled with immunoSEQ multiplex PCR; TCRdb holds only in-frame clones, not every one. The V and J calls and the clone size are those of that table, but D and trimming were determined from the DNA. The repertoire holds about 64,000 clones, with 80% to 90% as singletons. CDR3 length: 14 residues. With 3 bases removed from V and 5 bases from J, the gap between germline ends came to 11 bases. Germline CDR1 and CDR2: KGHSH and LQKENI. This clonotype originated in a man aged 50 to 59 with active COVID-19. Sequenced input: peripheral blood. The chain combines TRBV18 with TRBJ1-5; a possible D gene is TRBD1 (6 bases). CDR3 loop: CASSPEGGHQPQHF. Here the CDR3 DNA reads TGTGCCAGCTCACCGGAGGGGGGGCATCAGCCCCAGCATTTT.